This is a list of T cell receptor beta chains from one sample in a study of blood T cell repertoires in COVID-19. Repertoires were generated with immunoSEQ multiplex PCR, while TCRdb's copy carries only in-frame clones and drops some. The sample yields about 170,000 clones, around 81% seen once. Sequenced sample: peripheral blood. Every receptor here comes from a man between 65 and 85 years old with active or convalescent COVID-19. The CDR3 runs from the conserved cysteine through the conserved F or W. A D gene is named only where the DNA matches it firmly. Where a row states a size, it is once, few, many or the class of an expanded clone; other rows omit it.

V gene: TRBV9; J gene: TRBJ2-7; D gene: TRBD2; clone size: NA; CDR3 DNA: TGTGCCAGCAGCGTAGGGCTAGCGGGAGGAACGCAGTACTTC; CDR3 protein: CASSVGLAGGTQYF
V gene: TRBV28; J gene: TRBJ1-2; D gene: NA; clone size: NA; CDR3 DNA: TGTGCCAGCAGTTTAATCAGATTTGGCTACACCTTC; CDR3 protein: CASSLIRFGYTF
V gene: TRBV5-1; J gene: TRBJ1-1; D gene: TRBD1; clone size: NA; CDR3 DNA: TGCGCCAGCAGCTCGGGGACAGGGGCCGCTGAAGCTTTCTTT; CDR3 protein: CASSSGTGAAEAFF
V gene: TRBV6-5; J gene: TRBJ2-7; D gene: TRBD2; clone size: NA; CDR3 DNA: TGTGCCAGCAGTTACTCTCCTAGCGGAGCCCTGGGCGAGCAGTACTTC; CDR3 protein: CASSYSPSGALGEQYF
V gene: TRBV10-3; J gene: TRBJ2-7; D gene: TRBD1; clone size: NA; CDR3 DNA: TGTGCCATCAGGCCCGGGACAGGGGGAAACTACGAGCAGTACTTC; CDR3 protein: CAIRPGTGGNYEQYF
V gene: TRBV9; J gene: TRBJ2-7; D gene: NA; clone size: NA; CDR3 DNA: TGTGCCAGCAGCGTAGCCAGGGGCCACGAGCAGTACTTC; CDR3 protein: CASSVARGHEQYF
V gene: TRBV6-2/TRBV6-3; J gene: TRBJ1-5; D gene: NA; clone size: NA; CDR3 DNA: TGTGCCAGCAGTTACTCGAGGACAGAAGCGCCCCAGCATTTT; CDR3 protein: CASSYSRTEAPQHF
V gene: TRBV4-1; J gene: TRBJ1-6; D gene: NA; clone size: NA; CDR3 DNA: TGCGCCAGCAGCCTCCCCCAGGGGAGCTCCTATAATTCACCCCTCCACTTT; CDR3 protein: CASSLPQGSSYNSPLHF
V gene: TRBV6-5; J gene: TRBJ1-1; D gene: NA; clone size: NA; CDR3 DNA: TGTGCCAGCAGCCTCACGAGGGTTACTGAAGCTTTCTTT; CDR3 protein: CASSLTRVTEAFF
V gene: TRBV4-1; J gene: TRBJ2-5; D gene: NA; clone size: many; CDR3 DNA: TGCGCCAGCAGCCTAACTGGGGGCTCGGAGACCCAGTACTTC; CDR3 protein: CASSLTGGSETQYF
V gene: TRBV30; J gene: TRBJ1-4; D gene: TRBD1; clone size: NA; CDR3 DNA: TGTGCCTTGACTGACAGGGAGAACGAAAAACTGTTTTTT; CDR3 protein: CALTDRENEKLFF
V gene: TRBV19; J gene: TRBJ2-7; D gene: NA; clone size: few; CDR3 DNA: TGTGCCAGTAGTCCCGACACCCCCTACGAGCAGTACTTC; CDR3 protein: CASSPDTPYEQYF
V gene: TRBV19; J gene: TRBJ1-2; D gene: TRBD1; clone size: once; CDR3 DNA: TGTGCCAGTAGTTTCTTCCCGGGACAGGGGGCAGTCAGCTATGGCTACACCTTC; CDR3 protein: CASSFFPGQGAVSYGYTF
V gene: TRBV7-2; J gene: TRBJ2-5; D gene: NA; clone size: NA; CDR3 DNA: TGTGCCAGCAGCCTAGGGGTAGCGACCCAGTACTTC; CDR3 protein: CASSLGVATQYF
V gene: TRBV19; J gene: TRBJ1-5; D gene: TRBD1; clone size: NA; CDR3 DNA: TGTGCCAGTCAACAGGGGGCTTTGTTTCAGCCCCAGCATTTT; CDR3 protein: CASQQGALFQPQHF
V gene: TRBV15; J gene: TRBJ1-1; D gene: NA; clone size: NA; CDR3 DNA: TGTGCCACCAGCAGAGGGGAGAGCACGAACACTGAAGCTTTCTTT; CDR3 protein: CATSRGESTNTEAFF
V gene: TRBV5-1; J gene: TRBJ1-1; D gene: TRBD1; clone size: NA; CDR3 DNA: TGCGCCAGCAGCCACGCAGGGGGAGGGAACACTGAAGCTTTCTTT; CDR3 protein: CASSHAGGGNTEAFF
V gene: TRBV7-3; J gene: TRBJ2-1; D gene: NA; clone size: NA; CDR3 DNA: TGTGCCAGCAGCCCCTCGGCAGGGCCCAATGAGCAGTTCTTC; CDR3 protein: CASSPSAGPNEQFF
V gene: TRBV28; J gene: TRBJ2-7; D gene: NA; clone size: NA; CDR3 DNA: TGTGCCAGCAGTACAGGGTACTACGAGCAGTACTTC; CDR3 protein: CASSTGYYEQYF
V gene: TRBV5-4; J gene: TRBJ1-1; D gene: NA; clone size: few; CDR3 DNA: TGTGCCAGCAGTTGGCCAGGGTCCCCGAACACTGAAGCTTTCTTT; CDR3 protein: CASSWPGSPNTEAFF
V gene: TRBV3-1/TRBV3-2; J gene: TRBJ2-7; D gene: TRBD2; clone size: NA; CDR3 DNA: TGTGCCAGCAGCCGACGCGGACTAGCGGGAGTTCCCTACGAGCAGTACTTC; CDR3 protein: CASSRRGLAGVPYEQYF
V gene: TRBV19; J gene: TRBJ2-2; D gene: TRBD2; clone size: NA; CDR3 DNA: TGTGCCAGTAGTGACTCGGGACTAGCAGTGAACACCGGGGAGCTGTTTTTT; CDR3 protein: CASSDSGLAVNTGELFF
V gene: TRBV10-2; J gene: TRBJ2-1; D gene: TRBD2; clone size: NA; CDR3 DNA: TGCGCCAGCCGCGCCGGGACTAGCGTCGACATTGAGCAGTTCTTC; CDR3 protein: CASRAGTSVDIEQFF
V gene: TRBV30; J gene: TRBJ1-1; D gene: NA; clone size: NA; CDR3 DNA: TGTGCCTGGAGTGTAGCCTTCGGACAGACCCTCACTGAAGCTTTCTTT; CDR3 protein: CAWSVAFGQTLTEAFF
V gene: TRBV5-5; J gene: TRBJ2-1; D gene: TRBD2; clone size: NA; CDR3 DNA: TGTGCCAGCAGCCCACTAGCGGGGCTCTACAATGAGCAGTTCTTC; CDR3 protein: CASSPLAGLYNEQFF
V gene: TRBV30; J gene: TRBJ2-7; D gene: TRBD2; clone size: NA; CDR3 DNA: TGTGCCTGGAGTGGCATCCTGGCTGGGGGGGGAAGCTCGTACGAGCAGTACTTC; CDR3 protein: CAWSGILAGGGSSYEQYF
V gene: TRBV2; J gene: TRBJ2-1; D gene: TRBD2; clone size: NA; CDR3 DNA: TGTGCCAGCAGTGAAACCACGTTAGCGGGAGGGCCGTTTTGTTTCTTC; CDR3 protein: CASSETTLAGGPFCFF
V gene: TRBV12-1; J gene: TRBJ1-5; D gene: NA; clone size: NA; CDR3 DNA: TGTGCCAGCAGCTTTGGTGGGACAGGGGGTTTAAGCAATCAGCCCCAGCATTTT; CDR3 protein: CASSFGGTGGLSNQPQHF
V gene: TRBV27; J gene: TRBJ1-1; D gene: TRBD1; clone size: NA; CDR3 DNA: TGTGCCAGCAGTGCCCGACAGGGGTTGGAAGCTTTCTTT; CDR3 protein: CASSARQGLEAFF
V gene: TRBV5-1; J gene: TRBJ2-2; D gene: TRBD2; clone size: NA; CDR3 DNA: TGCGCCAGCAGCTTAGGACTAGCGGGGGGTCAAAACACCGGGGAGCTGTTTTTT; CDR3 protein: CASSLGLAGGQNTGELFF
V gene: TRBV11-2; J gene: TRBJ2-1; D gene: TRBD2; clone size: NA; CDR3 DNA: TGTGCCAGCAGCTTAGTTAGCGGGAGGTGGAATGAGCAGTTCTTC; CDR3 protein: CASSLVSGRWNEQFF
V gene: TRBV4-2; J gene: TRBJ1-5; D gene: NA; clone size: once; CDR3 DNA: TGTGCCAGCAGCCAAGAAGGAGGGAGACCGGGGCCCCAGCATTTT; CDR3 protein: CASSQEGGRPGPQHF
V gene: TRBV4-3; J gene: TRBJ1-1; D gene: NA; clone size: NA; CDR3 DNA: TGCGCCAGCAGCCAAGATCGGGGAATCGACACTGAAGCTTTCTTT; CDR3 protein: CASSQDRGIDTEAFF
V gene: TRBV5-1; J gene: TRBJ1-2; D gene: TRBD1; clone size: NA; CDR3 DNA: TGCGCCAGCAGCGCCGGGACAGGGGACTATGGCTACACCTTC; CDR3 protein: CASSAGTGDYGYTF
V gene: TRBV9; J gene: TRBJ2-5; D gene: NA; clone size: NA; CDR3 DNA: TGTGCCAGCAGCCCTAGGGGGGGGGCTATCCAAGAGACCCAGTACTTC; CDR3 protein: CASSPRGGAIQETQYF
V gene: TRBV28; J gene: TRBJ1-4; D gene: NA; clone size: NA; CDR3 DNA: TGTGCCAGCAGTTCCGGGGGTGAGGGTGGTGAAAAACTGTTTTTT; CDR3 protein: CASSSGGEGGEKLFF
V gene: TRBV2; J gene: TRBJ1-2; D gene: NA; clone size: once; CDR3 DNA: TGTGCCAGCGCCAAGGAGGCTAACTATGGCTACACCTTC; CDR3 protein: CASAKEANYGYTF
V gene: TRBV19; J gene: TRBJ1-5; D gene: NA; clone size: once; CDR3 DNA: TGTGCCAGTAGTGCCCGAACAGGGAATCAGCCCCAGCATTTT; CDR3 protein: CASSARTGNQPQHF
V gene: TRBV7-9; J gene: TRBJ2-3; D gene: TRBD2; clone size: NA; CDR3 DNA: TGTGCCAGCAGCTTAGCCCTCCGGGCGGGGGTTGTCGCAGATACGCAGTATTTT; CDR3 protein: CASSLALRAGVVADTQYF
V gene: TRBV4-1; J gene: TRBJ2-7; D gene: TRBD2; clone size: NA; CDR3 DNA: TGCGCCAGCAGCCAAGATTGGAGCGGGAGGGCCCCCTACGAGCAGTACTTC; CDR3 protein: CASSQDWSGRAPYEQYF
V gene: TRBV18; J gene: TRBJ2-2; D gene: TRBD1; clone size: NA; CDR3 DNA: TGTGCCAGCTCACCCCGGGACAGACAGGCCGGGGAGCTGTTTTTT; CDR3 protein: CASSPRDRQAGELFF
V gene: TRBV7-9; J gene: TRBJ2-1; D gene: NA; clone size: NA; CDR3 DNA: TGTGCCAGCAGCTTAGTTGGGACTGGCTACAATGAGCAGTTCTTC; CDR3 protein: CASSLVGTGYNEQFF
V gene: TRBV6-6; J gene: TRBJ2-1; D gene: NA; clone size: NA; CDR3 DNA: TGTGCCACCCTACGGGACTGGAGCTCCTACAATGAGCAGTTCTTC; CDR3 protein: CATLRDWSSYNEQFF
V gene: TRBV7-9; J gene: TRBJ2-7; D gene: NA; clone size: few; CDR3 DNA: TGTGCCAGCAGCTTAAGCGGCGATATCTACGAGCAGTACTTC; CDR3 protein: CASSLSGDIYEQYF
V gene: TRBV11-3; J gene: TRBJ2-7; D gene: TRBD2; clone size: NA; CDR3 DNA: TGTGCCAGCGTACTAGCGGGAGACGAGCAGTACTTC; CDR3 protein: CASVLAGDEQYF
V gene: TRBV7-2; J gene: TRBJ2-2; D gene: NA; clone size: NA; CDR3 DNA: TGTGCCAGCAGCTCCTTAACGAACACCGGGGAGCTGTTTTTT; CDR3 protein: CASSSLTNTGELFF
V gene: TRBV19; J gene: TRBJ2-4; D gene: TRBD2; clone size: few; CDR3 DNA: TGTGCCAGTAGTATACGGGGGGGCCAGACAGGTCAAAACATTCAGTACTTC; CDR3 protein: CASSIRGGQTGQNIQYF
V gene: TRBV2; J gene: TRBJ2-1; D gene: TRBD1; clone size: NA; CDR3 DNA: TGTGCCAGCCGGGACAGGTCTTACAATGAGCAGTTCTTC; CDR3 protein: CASRDRSYNEQFF
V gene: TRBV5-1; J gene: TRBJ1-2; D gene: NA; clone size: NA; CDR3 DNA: TGCGCCAGCAGCTTGGGACAAAACTATGGCTACACCTTC; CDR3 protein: CASSLGQNYGYTF
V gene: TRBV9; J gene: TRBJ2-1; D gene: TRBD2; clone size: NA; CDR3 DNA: TGTGCCAGCAGCTCTAATAGCGGGAGGGCCTACAATGAGCAGTTCTTC; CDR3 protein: CASSSNSGRAYNEQFF
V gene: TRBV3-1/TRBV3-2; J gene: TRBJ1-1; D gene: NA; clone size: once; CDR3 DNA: TGTGCCAGCAGCCAAGTCCCGGGATCTTATACTGAAGCTTTCTTT; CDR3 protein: CASSQVPGSYTEAFF
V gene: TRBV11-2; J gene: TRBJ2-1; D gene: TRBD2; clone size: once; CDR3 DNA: TGTGCCAGCAGCCAGAATGGAGGGCGCGGGAGGGCCGGGTATGAGCAGTTCTTC; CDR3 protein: CASSQNGGRGRAGYEQFF
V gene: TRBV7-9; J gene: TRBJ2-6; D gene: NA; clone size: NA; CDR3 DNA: TGTGCCAGCAGCCCCCTGCTATCTGGGGCCAACGTCCTGACTTTC; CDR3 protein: CASSPLLSGANVLTF